This T cell receptor beta chain was found in a study of Graves' ophthalmopathy and Graves' hyperthyroidism. Study findings and constraints: A 13-signature model separated ophthalmopathy from stable hyperthyroidism, reaching about 91% sensitivity and around 81% specificity cross-validated.

In this sample, this clonotype turned up a few times. Its antigen is as yet unknown. Excluded were patients with other autoimmune diseases, uncontrolled infections, pregnancy or lactation. V dropped 0 bases and J dropped 4 bases, with 9 bases sitting between them. CDR3 length: 14 residues. The germline V gene encodes CDR1 SGHVS and CDR2 FQNEAQ. Amplified material comprised TCR beta CDR3 regions derived from RNA transcripts. RT-PCR with HTBI primers came first, then second-round multiplex PCR. TCRdb called the multiplex PCR reads again in MiXCR, with one record for every CDR3 protein. Of fewer than 600,000 distinct CDR3 sequences in the sample, 14% were seen once.

The chain recombines TRBV7-8 with TRBJ2-5; D is possibly TRBD1 (5 bases). This clonotype was sampled from a woman aged 25 to 39 with Graves' ophthalmopathy. Sequencing was carried out using blood. DNA for the CDR3: TGTGCCAGCAGCTTAGCACAGGCACCAGAGACCCAGTACTTC. Translation gives CASSLAQAPETQYF. The complete variable domain, with remaining parts taken from reference TRBV7-8 and TRBJ2-5, reads GAGVSQSPRYKVAKRGQDVALRCDPISGHVSLFWYQQALGQGPEFLTYFQNEAQLDKSGLPSDRFFAERPEGSVSTLKIQRTQQEDSAVYLCASSLAQAPETQYFGPGTRLLVL.